These T cell receptor beta chains were read from a single sample in a study of shared clonotypes between healthy human individuals. The data were produced by immunoSEQ multiplex PCR, yet TCRdb's version contains in-frame clones alone and is incomplete. Among about 1,800,000 clones, just under 95% were seen once, and the ten largest hold more than 0.9%. The source material was naive CD8+ T cells sorted from blood. All receptors derive from a man between 18 and 29 years old in good health. Both conserved end residues are part of each CDR3. Fields, in order: D gene, clone size, J gene, V gene, CDR3 protein, CDR3 DNA. The D gene is left open where the match is weak. Only part of the rows carry a size: once, few, many, or a class if the clone is expanded.

d_gene: NA; abundance: NA; j_gene: TRBJ2-3; v_gene: TRBV30; CDR3aa: CAWEWADTQYF; CDR3nt: TGTGCCTGGGAGTGGGCAGATACGCAGTATTTT
d_gene: NA; abundance: NA; j_gene: TRBJ2-7; v_gene: TRBV29-1; CDR3aa: CSVLGRLAYEQYF; CDR3nt: TGCAGCGTTTTGGGGCGCTTAGCCTACGAGCAGTACTTC
d_gene: TRBD2; abundance: NA; j_gene: TRBJ2-7; v_gene: TRBV5-4; CDR3aa: CASSPGGLGGYEQYF; CDR3nt: TGTGCCAGCAGCCCCGGGGGACTCGGGGGGTACGAGCAGTACTTC
d_gene: NA; abundance: NA; j_gene: TRBJ1-4; v_gene: TRBV5-6; CDR3aa: CASSLKSRKDEKLFF; CDR3nt: TGTGCCAGCAGCTTGAAATCCAGGAAGGATGAAAAACTGTTTTTT
d_gene: NA; abundance: NA; j_gene: TRBJ2-5; v_gene: TRBV27; CDR3aa: CASSPSPEETQYF; CDR3nt: TGTGCCAGCAGTCCCTCCCCGGAAGAGACCCAGTACTTC
d_gene: TRBD1; abundance: NA; j_gene: TRBJ2-7; v_gene: TRBV19; CDR3aa: CASSADYGTDSYEQYF; CDR3nt: TGTGCCAGTAGTGCCGATTACGGGACAGACTCCTACGAGCAGTACTTC
d_gene: TRBD1; abundance: few; j_gene: TRBJ1-2; v_gene: TRBV27; CDR3aa: CASSPSPTGIYGYTF; CDR3nt: TGTGCCAGCAGTCCCAGCCCGACAGGGATCTATGGCTACACCTTC
d_gene: TRBD2; abundance: NA; j_gene: TRBJ2-7; v_gene: TRBV7-6; CDR3aa: CASSSRGGSSYEQYF; CDR3nt: TGTGCCAGCAGCTCCCGGGGGGGGAGCTCCTACGAGCAGTACTTC
d_gene: TRBD2; abundance: NA; j_gene: TRBJ2-3; v_gene: TRBV13; CDR3aa: CASSLGPSWREGWTADTQYF; CDR3nt: TGTGCCAGCAGCTTAGGCCCCTCATGGCGGGAGGGCTGGACAGCAGATACGCAGTATTTT
d_gene: NA; abundance: NA; j_gene: TRBJ1-2; v_gene: TRBV6-5; CDR3aa: CASSYSGNYYGYTF; CDR3nt: TGTGCCAGCAGTTACTCGGGGAACTACTATGGCTACACCTTC
d_gene: NA; abundance: NA; j_gene: TRBJ1-5; v_gene: TRBV5-1; CDR3aa: CASSPGQPQHF; CDR3nt: TGCGCCAGCAGCCCCGGACAGCCCCAGCATTTT
d_gene: TRBD2; abundance: NA; j_gene: TRBJ2-3; v_gene: TRBV6-5; CDR3aa: CASSYTSGGLTDTQYF; CDR3nt: TGTGCCAGCAGTTACACTAGCGGGGGGCTCACAGATACGCAGTATTTT
d_gene: NA; abundance: NA; j_gene: TRBJ1-2; v_gene: TRBV6-5; CDR3aa: CASSFRADYGYTF; CDR3nt: TGTGCCAGCAGTTTCCGGGCTGACTATGGCTACACCTTC
d_gene: TRBD1; abundance: NA; j_gene: TRBJ1-2; v_gene: TRBV9; CDR3aa: CASSATGDYGYTF; CDR3nt: TGTGCCAGCAGCGCGACAGGGGACTATGGCTACACCTTC
d_gene: NA; abundance: NA; j_gene: TRBJ1-1; v_gene: TRBV13; CDR3aa: CASSSSGTPSEAFF; CDR3nt: TGTGCCAGCAGCTCATCCGGGACCCCCTCTGAAGCTTTCTTT
d_gene: TRBD2; abundance: once; j_gene: TRBJ2-7; v_gene: TRBV13; CDR3aa: CASSQGVAGDYEQYF; CDR3nt: TGTGCCAGCAGCCAGGGGGTAGCGGGGGACTACGAGCAGTACTTC
d_gene: NA; abundance: NA; j_gene: TRBJ1-1; v_gene: TRBV18; CDR3aa: CASSPGAYTEAFF; CDR3nt: TGTGCCAGCTCACCGGGAGCTTACACTGAAGCTTTCTTT
d_gene: NA; abundance: NA; j_gene: TRBJ2-5; v_gene: TRBV7-6; CDR3aa: CASSLGLGELLATQYF; CDR3nt: TGTGCCAGCAGCTTAGGTCTCGGCGAGTTGTTGGCGACCCAGTACTTC
d_gene: TRBD2; abundance: NA; j_gene: TRBJ2-7; v_gene: TRBV6-1; CDR3aa: CASSDYVSKRGGGLYEQYF; CDR3nt: TGTGCCAGCAGTGATTACGTTTCAAAGCGGGGGGGAGGCCTCTACGAGCAGTACTTC
d_gene: NA; abundance: once; j_gene: TRBJ2-7; v_gene: TRBV25-1; CDR3aa: CASSELIGYEQYF; CDR3nt: TGTGCCAGCAGTGAATTGATAGGCTACGAGCAGTACTTC
d_gene: NA; abundance: NA; j_gene: TRBJ1-2; v_gene: TRBV27; CDR3aa: CASSETDSREEGSTF; CDR3nt: TGTGCCAGCAGTGAGACGGACAGTCGAGAAGAAGGCTCCACCTTC
d_gene: TRBD1; abundance: NA; j_gene: TRBJ1-4; v_gene: TRBV7-9; CDR3aa: CASSLAGSGQRDEKLFF; CDR3nt: TGTGCCAGCAGCTTAGCCGGTTCGGGACAGCGAGATGAAAAACTGTTTTTT
d_gene: TRBD1; abundance: NA; j_gene: TRBJ2-1; v_gene: TRBV27; CDR3aa: CASSLGTGRDEQFF; CDR3nt: TGTGCCAGCAGTTTGGGGACAGGGAGGGATGAGCAGTTCTTC
d_gene: TRBD2; abundance: once; j_gene: TRBJ2-3; v_gene: TRBV7-2; CDR3aa: CASSFLVGTSGTRADTQYF; CDR3nt: TGTGCCAGCAGCTTCTTAGTTGGGACTAGCGGGACAAGGGCAGATACGCAGTATTTT
d_gene: NA; abundance: NA; j_gene: TRBJ2-5; v_gene: TRBV7-9; CDR3aa: CASSFRQGTQETQYF; CDR3nt: TGTGCCAGCAGCTTCCGGCAGGGTACCCAAGAGACCCAGTACTTC
d_gene: TRBD1; abundance: NA; j_gene: TRBJ1-1; v_gene: TRBV6-5; CDR3aa: CASSWDGQGEVFF; CDR3nt: TGTGCCAGCAGTTGGGACGGACAGGGAGAAGTTTTCTTT
d_gene: TRBD2; abundance: NA; j_gene: TRBJ2-1; v_gene: TRBV5-4; CDR3aa: CASSQGLDSYNEQFF; CDR3nt: TGTGCCAGCAGCCAGGGACTAGACTCCTACAATGAGCAGTTCTTC
d_gene: TRBD2; abundance: NA; j_gene: TRBJ2-7; v_gene: TRBV27; CDR3aa: CASSPGLAAYEQYF; CDR3nt: TGTGCCAGCAGTCCGGGACTAGCAGCCTACGAGCAGTACTTC
d_gene: NA; abundance: NA; j_gene: TRBJ2-5; v_gene: TRBV9; CDR3aa: CASSVGGTQETQYF; CDR3nt: TGTGCCAGCAGCGTAGGAGGGACGCAAGAGACCCAGTACTTC
d_gene: NA; abundance: NA; j_gene: TRBJ2-5; v_gene: TRBV27; CDR3aa: CASSPWSRNQETQYF; CDR3nt: TGTGCCAGCAGTCCCTGGAGTCGGAACCAAGAGACCCAGTACTTC
d_gene: TRBD1; abundance: NA; j_gene: TRBJ2-3; v_gene: TRBV9; CDR3aa: CASAGDRGTDTQYF; CDR3nt: TGTGCCAGCGCTGGGGACAGGGGCACAGATACGCAGTATTTT
d_gene: NA; abundance: NA; j_gene: TRBJ2-7; v_gene: TRBV6-6; CDR3aa: CASRTPRDPEQYF; CDR3nt: TGTGCCAGCAGGACCCCTAGGGACCCCGAGCAGTACTTC
d_gene: TRBD2; abundance: once; j_gene: TRBJ2-7; v_gene: TRBV27; CDR3aa: CASSPSSGVYPYEQYF; CDR3nt: TGTGCCAGCAGTCCCTCTAGCGGGGTCTATCCCTACGAGCAGTACTTC
d_gene: NA; abundance: NA; j_gene: TRBJ2-1; v_gene: TRBV7-2; CDR3aa: CASSGTWSYNEQFF; CDR3nt: TGTGCCAGCTCCGGGACTTGGTCCTACAATGAGCAGTTCTTC
d_gene: NA; abundance: NA; j_gene: TRBJ2-1; v_gene: TRBV9; CDR3aa: CASSVGLVPEQFF; CDR3nt: TGTGCCAGCAGCGTAGGACTAGTACCTGAGCAGTTCTTC
d_gene: TRBD1; abundance: NA; j_gene: TRBJ2-5; v_gene: TRBV6-6; CDR3aa: CASSTGTGLETQYF; CDR3nt: TGTGCCAGCAGCACCGGGACAGGGCTCGAGACCCAGTACTTC
d_gene: NA; abundance: once; j_gene: TRBJ1-6; v_gene: TRBV11-2; CDR3aa: CASSLDPISPLHF; CDR3nt: TGTGCCAGCAGCTTAGATCCCATTTCACCCCTCCACTTT
d_gene: NA; abundance: NA; j_gene: TRBJ2-1; v_gene: TRBV6-5; CDR3aa: CASSYSGGEVFIEQFF; CDR3nt: TGTGCCAGCAGTTACTCGGGGGGAGAGGTGTTCATTGAGCAGTTCTTC
d_gene: NA; abundance: once; j_gene: TRBJ2-7; v_gene: TRBV6-5; CDR3aa: CASSYGVGTYEQYF; CDR3nt: TGTGCCAGCAGTTACGGCGTGGGGACCTACGAGCAGTACTTC
d_gene: NA; abundance: NA; j_gene: TRBJ1-4; v_gene: TRBV30; CDR3aa: CAWSVMEGEKLFF; CDR3nt: TGTGCCTGGAGTGTAATGGAGGGCGAAAAACTGTTTTTT
d_gene: NA; abundance: NA; j_gene: TRBJ2-7; v_gene: TRBV4-1; CDR3aa: CASSQAKSYEQYF; CDR3nt: TGCGCCAGCAGCCAAGCGAAAAGCTACGAGCAGTACTTC
d_gene: TRBD1; abundance: NA; j_gene: TRBJ2-1; v_gene: TRBV30; CDR3aa: CALNGDRALNEQFF; CDR3nt: TGTGCCTTAAACGGGGACAGAGCTCTCAATGAGCAGTTCTTC
d_gene: NA; abundance: NA; j_gene: TRBJ2-7; v_gene: TRBV4-1; CDR3aa: CASRAHPGPSGYEQYF; CDR3nt: TGCGCCAGCAGGGCGCACCCGGGGCCCTCAGGGTACGAGCAGTACTTC
d_gene: NA; abundance: NA; j_gene: TRBJ2-7; v_gene: TRBV20-1; CDR3aa: CSAKEVGEQYF; CDR3nt: TGCAGTGCTAAAGAGGTCGGTGAGCAGTACTTC
d_gene: TRBD2; abundance: NA; j_gene: TRBJ2-7; v_gene: TRBV7-2; CDR3aa: CASSLDGRAGEQYF; CDR3nt: TGTGCCAGCAGCTTAGACGGGAGGGCCGGCGAGCAGTACTTC
d_gene: NA; abundance: NA; j_gene: TRBJ2-2; v_gene: TRBV27; CDR3aa: CASSLPGDGTGELFF; CDR3nt: TGTGCCAGCAGTTTACCCGGGGATGGGACCGGGGAGCTGTTTTTT
d_gene: TRBD2; abundance: NA; j_gene: TRBJ2-3; v_gene: TRBV11-1; CDR3aa: CASSFLAGGPADTQYF; CDR3nt: TGTGCCAGCAGCTTCCTAGCGGGGGGGCCCGCAGATACGCAGTATTTT
d_gene: NA; abundance: once; j_gene: TRBJ1-2; v_gene: TRBV6-5; CDR3aa: CASRGDGYTF; CDR3nt: TGTGCCAGCAGGGGAGATGGCTACACCTTC
d_gene: NA; abundance: NA; j_gene: TRBJ2-7; v_gene: TRBV5-4; CDR3aa: CASSLDRSSYEQYF; CDR3nt: TGTGCCAGCAGCCTGGACAGAAGCTCCTACGAGCAGTACTTC
d_gene: NA; abundance: NA; j_gene: TRBJ2-7; v_gene: TRBV28; CDR3aa: CASSLYSGTATYEQYF; CDR3nt: TGTGCCAGCAGTTTATATTCCGGGACGGCTACCTACGAGCAGTACTTC
d_gene: TRBD1; abundance: NA; j_gene: TRBJ2-7; v_gene: TRBV9; CDR3aa: CASSLTGDRGLRSEQYF; CDR3nt: TGTGCCAGCAGCCTCACAGGGGACAGGGGACTAAGGAGTGAGCAGTACTTC
d_gene: TRBD2; abundance: NA; j_gene: TRBJ2-1; v_gene: TRBV7-2; CDR3aa: CASSLDRGVWYNEQFF; CDR3nt: TGTGCCAGCAGCTTAGATCGGGGGGTTTGGTACAATGAGCAGTTCTTC
d_gene: NA; abundance: NA; j_gene: TRBJ2-2; v_gene: TRBV2; CDR3aa: CASTPISGPPNTGELFF; CDR3nt: TGTGCCAGCACCCCGATATCGGGGCCACCGAACACCGGGGAGCTGTTTTTT
d_gene: NA; abundance: NA; j_gene: TRBJ1-5; v_gene: TRBV13; CDR3aa: CASSLAGGELNQPQHF; CDR3nt: TGTGCCAGCAGCTTAGCCGGGGGCGAGCTCAATCAGCCCCAGCATTTT
d_gene: TRBD2; abundance: NA; j_gene: TRBJ2-1; v_gene: TRBV28; CDR3aa: CASSLTSGGYSYNEQFF; CDR3nt: TGTGCCAGCAGTTTAACTAGCGGGGGGTACTCCTACAATGAGCAGTTCTTC
d_gene: NA; abundance: NA; j_gene: TRBJ1-1; v_gene: TRBV6-6; CDR3aa: CASSYSEGLNTEAFF; CDR3nt: TGTGCCAGCAGTTACTCTGAGGGTCTGAACACTGAAGCTTTCTTT
d_gene: NA; abundance: once; j_gene: TRBJ2-2; v_gene: TRBV19; CDR3aa: CASSIFTYTGELFF; CDR3nt: TGTGCCAGTAGTATCTTCACATACACCGGGGAGCTGTTTTTT
d_gene: NA; abundance: NA; j_gene: TRBJ2-2; v_gene: TRBV5-6; CDR3aa: CASSLAARGRGHGTGELFF; CDR3nt: TGTGCCAGCAGCTTGGCGGCCAGGGGAAGGGGACACGGCACCGGGGAGCTGTTTTTT
d_gene: NA; abundance: NA; j_gene: TRBJ2-3; v_gene: TRBV7-2; CDR3aa: CASSLENTDTQYF; CDR3nt: TGTGCCAGCAGCTTGGAAAACACAGATACGCAGTATTTT